One TCR beta chain is described in this entry. Its antigen is currently unknown. The data were obtained in a study of CD8+ T cells in alopecia areata. Study-level points and caveats: Shared TCR sequences were less clear between patients than in mice, possibly partly from HLA diversity. Persistence in scalp and blood during tofacitinib was observed for many expanded lesional clones.

Reverse transcribed after extraction, RNA yielded cDNA as the sequencing template. The protocol was immunoSEQ multiplex PCR, while the TCRdb copy is restricted to in-frame clones and leaves out a portion. Of roughly 200,000 clones in the sample, about 60% were seen once. Treatment specified: oral pan-JAK inhibitor, 5-10 mg twice daily. The source material was CD8+ T cells sorted from blood, sampled at week 24, from a patient treated with tofacitinib. The receptor was isolated from a human donor with alopecia areata.

The CDR3 bases are TGTGCCAGCAGCCTAGAGTTCTCCTACAATGAGCAGTTCTTC. As protein: CASSLEFSYNEQFF. The J gene is TRBJ2-1, the V gene TRBV5-6; D is unclear. This CDR3 has 14 residues. Between the trimmed V and J ends, which lost 4 bases and 0 bases, there was a span of 8 bases. Germline V gene data show CDR1 as SGHDT and CDR2 as YYEEEE.